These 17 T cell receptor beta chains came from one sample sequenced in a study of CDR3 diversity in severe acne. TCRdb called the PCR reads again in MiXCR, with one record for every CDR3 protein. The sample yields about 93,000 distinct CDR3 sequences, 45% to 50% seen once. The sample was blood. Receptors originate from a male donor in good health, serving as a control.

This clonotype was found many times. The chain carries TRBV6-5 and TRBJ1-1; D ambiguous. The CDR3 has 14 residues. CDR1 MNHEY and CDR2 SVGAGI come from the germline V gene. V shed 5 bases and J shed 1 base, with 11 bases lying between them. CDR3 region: CASSPLRWNTEAFF. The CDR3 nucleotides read TGTGCCAGCAGTCCACTCCGTTGGAACACTGAAGCTTTCTTT.

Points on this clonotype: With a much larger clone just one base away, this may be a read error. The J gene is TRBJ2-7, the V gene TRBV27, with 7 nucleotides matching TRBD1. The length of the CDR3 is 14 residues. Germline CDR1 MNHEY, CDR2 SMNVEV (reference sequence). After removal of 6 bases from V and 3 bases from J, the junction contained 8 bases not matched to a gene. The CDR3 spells CASRGVGQIYEQYF. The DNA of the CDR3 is TGTGCCAGCAGGGGGGTGGGACAGATCTACGAGCAGTACTTC.

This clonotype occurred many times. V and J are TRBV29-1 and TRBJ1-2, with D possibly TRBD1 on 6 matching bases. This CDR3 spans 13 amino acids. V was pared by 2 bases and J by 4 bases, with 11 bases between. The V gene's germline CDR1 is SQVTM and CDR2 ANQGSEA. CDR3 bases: TGCAGCGTTGAAACGGGGGCCAGCTATGGCTACACCTTC. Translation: CSVETGASYGYTF.

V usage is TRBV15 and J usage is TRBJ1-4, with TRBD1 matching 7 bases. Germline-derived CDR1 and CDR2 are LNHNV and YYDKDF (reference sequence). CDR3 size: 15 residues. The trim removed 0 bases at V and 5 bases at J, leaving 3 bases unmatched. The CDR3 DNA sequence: TGTGCCACCAGCAGAGAAGGGGGCGGGAATGAAAAACTGTTTTTT. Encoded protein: CATSREGGGNEKLFF.

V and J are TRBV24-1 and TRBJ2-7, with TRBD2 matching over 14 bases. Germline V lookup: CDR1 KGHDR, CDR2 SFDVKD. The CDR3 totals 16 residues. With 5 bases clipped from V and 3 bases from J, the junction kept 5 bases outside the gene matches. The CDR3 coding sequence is TGTGCCACCAGTGCCGGGACTAGCGGGAGAAGCTACGAGCAGTACTTC. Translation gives CATSAGTSGRSYEQYF.

The CDR3 loop reads CASRGQGNTDTQYF. The CDR3 DNA is TGTGCCAGCAGAGGACAGGGGAACACAGATACGCAGTATTTT. This chain joins TRBV7-3 and TRBJ2-3; 9 nucleotides align to TRBD1. Losses at the gene ends were 6 bases for V and 2 bases for J; bases not matched to a gene: 3. Germline CDR1 is SGHTA and CDR2 is FQGTGA. CDR3 length: 14 residues.

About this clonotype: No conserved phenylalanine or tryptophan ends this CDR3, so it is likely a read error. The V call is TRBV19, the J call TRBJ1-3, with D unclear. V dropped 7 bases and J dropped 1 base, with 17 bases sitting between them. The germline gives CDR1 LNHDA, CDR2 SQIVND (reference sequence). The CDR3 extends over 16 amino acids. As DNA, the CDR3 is TGTGCCAGTACCCGGCGGCAATTTCTTTCTGGAAACACCATATATTTG. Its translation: CASTRRQFLSGNTIYL.

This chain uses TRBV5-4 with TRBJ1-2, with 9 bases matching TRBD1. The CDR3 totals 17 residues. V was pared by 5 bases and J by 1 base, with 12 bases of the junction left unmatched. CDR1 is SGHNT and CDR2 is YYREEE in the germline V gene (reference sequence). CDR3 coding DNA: TGTGCCAGCAGTAGGATTCCGGCGACAGGGGGTAACTATGGCTACACCTTC. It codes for CASSRIPATGGNYGYTF.

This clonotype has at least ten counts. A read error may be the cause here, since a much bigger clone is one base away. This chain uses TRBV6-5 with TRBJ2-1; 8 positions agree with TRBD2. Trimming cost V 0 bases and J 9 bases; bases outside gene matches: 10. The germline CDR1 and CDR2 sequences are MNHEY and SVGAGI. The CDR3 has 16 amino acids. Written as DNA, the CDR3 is TGTGCCAGCAGTTACTCTTGGGGACTAGACTGGCGTGAGCAGTTCTTC. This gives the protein CASSYSWGLDWREQFF.

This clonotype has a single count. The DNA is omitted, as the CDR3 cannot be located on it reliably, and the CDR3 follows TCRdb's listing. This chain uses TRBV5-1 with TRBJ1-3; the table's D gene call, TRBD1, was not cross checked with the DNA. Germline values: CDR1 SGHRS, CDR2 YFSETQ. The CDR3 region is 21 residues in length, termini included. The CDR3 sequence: CASSLGVGSTEAFFGQGTIYF.

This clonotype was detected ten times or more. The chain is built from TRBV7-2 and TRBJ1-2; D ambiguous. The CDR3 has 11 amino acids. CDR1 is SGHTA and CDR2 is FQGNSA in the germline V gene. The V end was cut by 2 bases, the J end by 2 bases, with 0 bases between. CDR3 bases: TGTGCCAGCAGCTTAAACTATGGCTACACCTTC. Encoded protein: CASSLNYGYTF.

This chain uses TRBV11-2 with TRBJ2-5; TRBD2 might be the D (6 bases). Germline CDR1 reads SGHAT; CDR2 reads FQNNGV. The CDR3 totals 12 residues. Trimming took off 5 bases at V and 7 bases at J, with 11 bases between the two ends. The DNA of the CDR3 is TGTGCCAGCAGCAACCGGCGGGGGACCCAGTACTTC. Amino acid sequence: CASSNRRGTQYF.

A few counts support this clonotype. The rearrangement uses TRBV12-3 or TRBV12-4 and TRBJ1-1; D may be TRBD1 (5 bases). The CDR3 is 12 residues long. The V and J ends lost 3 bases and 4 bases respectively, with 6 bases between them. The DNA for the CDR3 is TGTGCCAGCAGTTTGGGGGTCACTGAAGCTTTCTTT. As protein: CASSLGVTEAFF.

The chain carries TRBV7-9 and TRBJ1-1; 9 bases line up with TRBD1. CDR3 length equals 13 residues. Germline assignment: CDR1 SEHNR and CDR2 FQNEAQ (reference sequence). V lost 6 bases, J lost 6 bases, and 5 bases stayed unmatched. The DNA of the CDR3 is TGTGCCAGCAGTGACAGGGGGTACTCTGAAGCTTTCTTT. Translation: CASSDRGYSEAFF.

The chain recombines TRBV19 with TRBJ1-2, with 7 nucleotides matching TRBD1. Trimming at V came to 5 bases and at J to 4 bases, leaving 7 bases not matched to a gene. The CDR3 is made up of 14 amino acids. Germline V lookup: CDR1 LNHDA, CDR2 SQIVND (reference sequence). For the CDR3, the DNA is TGTGCCAGTAGTGCGACAGGGTCGGGCTATGGCTACACCTTC. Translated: CASSATGSGYGYTF.

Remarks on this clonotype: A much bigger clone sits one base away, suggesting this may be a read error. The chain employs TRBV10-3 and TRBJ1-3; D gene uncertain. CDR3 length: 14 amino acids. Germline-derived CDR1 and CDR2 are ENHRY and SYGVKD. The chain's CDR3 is CATSGPSSGNTIYF. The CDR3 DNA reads TGTGCCACCAGTGGACCGAGCTCTGGAAACACCATATATTTT.

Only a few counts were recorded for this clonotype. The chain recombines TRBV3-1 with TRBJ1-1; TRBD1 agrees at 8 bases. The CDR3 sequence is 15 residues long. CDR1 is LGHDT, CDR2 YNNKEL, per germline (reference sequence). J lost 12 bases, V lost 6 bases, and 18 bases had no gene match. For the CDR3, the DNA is TGTGCCAGCAGAGGACTGACAGGGGACCGCTTTGGGACTTTCTTT. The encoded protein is CASRGLTGDRFGTFF.